One and the same sample provided the 28 T cell receptor beta chains below, sequenced in a study of blood T cell repertoires in COVID-19. TCRdb's copy holds only in-frame clones and misses some; the assay was immunoSEQ multiplex PCR. The data contain 260,000 or so clones, 82% of them singletons. The sample was peripheral blood. All receptors derive from a woman in her 70s with acute or convalescent COVID-19.

The chain carries TRBV27 and TRBJ1-5; maybe TRBD1 (6 bases). CDR1 and CDR2 from the germline V gene are MNHEY and SMNVEV (reference sequence). This CDR3 has 16 amino acids. V dropped 6 bases and J dropped 0 bases, with 15 bases sitting between them. DNA for the CDR3: TGTGCCAGCAGCCGAGGGGGAGGGGTTAGCAATCAGCCCCAGCATTTT. As protein: CASSRGGGVSNQPQHF.

The chain joins TRBV19 to TRBJ1-2; D not resolved. Germline CDR1 reads LNHDA; CDR2 reads SQIVND (reference sequence). The CDR3 is 13 residues long. V was pared by 7 bases and J by 10 bases, with 19 bases between. CDR3 sequence reads: CASKEEFAGFYTF. The DNA of the CDR3 is TGTGCCAGTAAGGAGGAGTTTGCAGGTTTCTACACCTTC.

The V and J genes are TRBV12-3 or TRBV12-4 and TRBJ1-6; TRBD1 matches 8 bases. Trimming removed 6 bases from V and 14 bases from J; junction bases left unmatched: 3. CDR3 length: 11 amino acids. The CDR3: CASSQGQALHF. Here the CDR3 DNA reads TGTGCCAGCAGCCAGGGACAGGCCCTCCACTTT.

This chain uses TRBV7-2 with TRBJ1-5, with D possibly matching TRBD1 (5 bases). Trimming removed 5 bases at V and 8 bases at J, with 16 bases between. CDR3 size: 14 residues. Germline V gene sequence: CDR1 SGHTA, CDR2 FQGNSA. The CDR3 loop is CASSQTGLSEPQHF. In DNA, the CDR3 is TGTGCCAGCAGCCAAACAGGTTTAAGTGAGCCCCAGCATTTT.

This clone was picked up a small number of times. The chain is built from TRBV5-1 and TRBJ1-1; D is unresolved. The germline gives CDR1 SGHRS, CDR2 YFSETQ. This CDR3 is 14 amino acids long. V shed 4 bases and J shed 3 bases, with 13 bases lying between them. This CDR3 reads CASSVSLVDTEAFF. The CDR3 region has the DNA TGCGCCAGCAGCGTTAGCCTCGTCGACACTGAAGCTTTCTTT.

Details on this clone: Within the sample, other DNA sequences also encode this same CDR3. The genes are TRBV3-1 (or the pseudogene TRBV3-2) and TRBJ1-1; no definite D call. Trimming removed 4 bases at V and 1 base at J, with 7 bases between. This CDR3 is built from 13 residues. CDR1 and CDR2 (germline): LGHDT, YNNKEL (reference sequence). The CDR3 sequence is CASSRTENTEAFF. The DNA for the CDR3 is TGTGCCAGCAGCCGGACTGAGAACACTGAAGCTTTCTTT.

J is TRBJ1-2 and V is TRBV4-3; perhaps TRBD1 as D (5 bases). The ends were cut back, 2 bases at V and 4 bases at J, with 8 bases in the middle. There are 13 residues in the CDR3. Germline V gene sequence: CDR1 LGHNA, CDR2 YSLEER. The CDR3 protein is CASSQRGVYGYTF. The CDR3 bases are TGCGCCAGCAGCCAACGGGGGGTCTATGGCTACACCTTC.

CDR3 amino acids: CASSEYSGTGSPLHF. Here the CDR3 DNA reads TGTGCCAGCAGTGAATATTCAGGTACTGGTTCACCCCTCCACTTT. The V and J genes are TRBV2 and TRBJ1-6; D uncertain. The germline V and J ends were trimmed by 2 bases and 9 bases, with 14 bases remaining between them. The germline V gene has CDR1 SNHLY and CDR2 FYNNEI. This CDR3 is built from 15 residues.

The V gene is TRBV7-9, the J gene TRBJ2-1; 7 bases align to TRBD1. The germline CDR1 and CDR2 sequences are SEHNR and FQNEAQ (reference sequence). This CDR3 has 12 amino acids. With V trimmed by 6 bases and J by 8 bases, 4 bases remained unmatched. The CDR3: CASSTGAHEQFF. For the CDR3, the DNA is TGTGCCAGCAGTACAGGGGCCCATGAGCAGTTCTTC.

The chain has TRBV6-6 and TRBJ2-7; TRBD1 aligns across 7 bases. The J segment lost 2 bases and the V segment lost 6 bases, leaving 10 bases of the junction unmatched. Germline loops: CDR1 MNHNY, CDR2 SVGAGI (reference sequence). This CDR3 has 15 amino acids. In DNA form, the CDR3 reads TGTGCCAGCAGCTCTGGACAGGTCTGGACCTACGAGCAGTACTTC. Amino acid sequence: CASSSGQVWTYEQYF.

This clone was counted once. V and J are TRBV6-5 and TRBJ1-1; 7 nucleotides line up with TRBD1. The J segment lost 3 bases and the V segment lost 6 bases, leaving 4 bases of the junction unmatched. The CDR3 has 13 amino acids. Germline CDR1 MNHEY, CDR2 SVGAGI. CDR3 sequence: CASRLTGDTEAFF. CDR3 in DNA: TGTGCCAGCAGACTTACAGGGGACACTGAAGCTTTCTTT.

This chain uses TRBV12-3 or TRBV12-4 with TRBJ1-2; D remains unclear. The CDR3 runs to 12 residues. Trimming pared 5 bases from V and 8 bases from J, leaving 12 bases between. The CDR3 region is CASSPLELGYTF. The CDR3 coding sequence is TGTGCCAGCAGTCCCCTCGAACTCGGCTACACCTTC.

The chain couples TRBV25-1 to TRBJ2-1; 7 positions agree with TRBD2. J lost 5 bases, V lost 5 bases, and 12 bases had no gene match. Germline lookup yields CDR1 MGHDK and CDR2 SYGVNS. The CDR3 extends over 16 amino acids. In DNA form, the CDR3 reads TGTGCCAGCAGTTCCGGTAGCGGGCCCTGGGACAATGAGCAGTTCTTC. Amino acid sequence: CASSSGSGPWDNEQFF.

A single count supports this clone. J is TRBJ1-6 and V is TRBV25-1; tentative D call: TRBD1 (5 bases). Per the germline V gene, CDR1 is MGHDK and CDR2 is SYGVNS. The CDR3 runs 15 residues. Trimming cost V 3 bases and J 7 bases, with 13 bases left between them. CDR3 amino acids: CASSEVGQGNSPLHF. The CDR3 DNA is TGTGCCAGCAGTGAGGTTGGGCAGGGCAATTCACCCCTCCACTTT.

V is TRBV19 and J is TRBJ1-2, with D possibly matching TRBD1 (6 bases). Deletions cut 7 bases from V and 3 bases from J, with 15 bases between. CDR1 and CDR2 from the germline V gene are LNHDA and SQIVND (reference sequence). The length of the CDR3 is 14 residues. The CDR3 is CASKERDTYYGYTF. CDR3 DNA: TGTGCCAGTAAAGAACGGGACACCTACTATGGCTACACCTTC.

This chain links TRBV6-5 with TRBJ1-2; no firm D call. CDR3 size: 12 residues. The V gene lost 7 bases and the J gene lost 8 bases, with 14 bases spanning the gap. The germline V gene encodes CDR1 MNHEY and CDR2 SVGAGI. CDR3 in amino acids: CASTVEPRGYTF. As DNA, the CDR3 is TGTGCCAGCACGGTTGAGCCTCGCGGCTACACCTTC.

This clone showed up just a few times. This sequence joins TRBV5-6 and TRBJ2-5, with TRBD2 as a possible D gene (5 bases). The CDR3 length is 14 residues. CDR1 is SGHDT, CDR2 YYEEEE, per germline. V was pared by 5 bases and J by 5 bases, with 16 bases between. The CDR3 sequence is CASRQRGEGETQYF. DNA of the CDR3: TGTGCCAGCAGGCAACGGGGAGAAGGGGAGACCCAGTACTTC.

The genes are TRBV6-5 and TRBJ2-3; 9 nucleotides line up with TRBD2. The CDR3 is 16 residues long. CDR1 and CDR2 (germline): MNHEY, SVGAGI. V lost 4 bases, J lost 1 base, and 6 bases stayed unmatched. Here the CDR3 reads CASSFPASGGTDTQYF. The CDR3, as DNA: TGTGCCAGCAGTTTCCCGGCTAGCGGGGGCACAGATACGCAGTATTTT.

This clone was picked up a small number of times. The V call is TRBV7-2, the J call TRBJ2-3; D is perhaps TRBD2 (6 bases). Trimming cost V 2 bases and J 6 bases, with 12 bases left between them. This CDR3 spans 14 amino acids. Germline V gene sequence: CDR1 SGHTA, CDR2 FQGNSA. Written as DNA, the CDR3 is TGTGCCAGCAGCTTAAATACCCGGGGGGATACGCAGTATTTT. Amino acid sequence: CASSLNTRGDTQYF.

V is TRBV6-2 or TRBV6-3 and J is TRBJ1-1, with D perhaps TRBD1 (5 bases). The CDR3 has 15 residues. CDR1 is MNHEY and CDR2 is SVGEGT in the germline V gene. V dropped 6 bases and J dropped 0 bases, with 14 bases sitting between them. CDR3 loop: CASSDRRQLNTEAFF. For the CDR3, the DNA is TGTGCCAGCAGCGACCGGAGACAGCTGAACACTGAAGCTTTCTTT.

This clone occurred once. The genes are TRBV5-1 and TRBJ2-3; 8 bases map to TRBD1. Germline V lookup: CDR1 SGHRS, CDR2 YFSETQ. V gave up 3 bases and J gave up 3 bases; unmatched junction bases: 6. CDR3 size: 15 residues. The CDR3 loop is CASSYRDRITDTQYF. The CDR3 bases are TGCGCCAGCAGCTACCGGGACAGGATAACAGATACGCAGTATTTT.

V and J are TRBV2 and TRBJ1-2, with 8 nucleotides matching TRBD1. The germline V gene encodes CDR1 SNHLY and CDR2 FYNNEI. The V gene end was trimmed by 4 bases and the J gene end by 5 bases; junction bases not matched to a gene: 9. This CDR3 region has 15 residues. The CDR3 DNA sequence: TGTGCCAGCAGTGTTTCTTCAGGGGGCATGTATGGCTACACCTTC. Residues: CASSVSSGGMYGYTF. The variable domain in full, with the rest retrieved from reference TRBV2 and TRBJ1-2, is EPEVTQTPSHQVTQMGQEVILRCVPISNHLYFYWYRQILGQKVEFLVSFYNNEISEKSEIFDDQFSVERPDGSNFTLKIRSTKLEDSAMYFCASSVSSGGMYGYTFGSGTRLTVV.

The V call is TRBV10-3, the J call TRBJ2-1, with D possibly TRBD1 on 5 matching bases. This CDR3 is built from 13 residues. With 6 bases removed from V and 0 bases from J, the gap between germline ends came to 6 bases. The germline V gene encodes CDR1 ENHRY and CDR2 SYGVKD. CDR3 in amino acids: CAIRDNSYNEQFF. The CDR3 coding sequence is TGTGCCATCAGGGACAACTCCTACAATGAGCAGTTCTTC.

The V call is TRBV7-2, the J call TRBJ2-5, with a possible D match to TRBD2 (6 bases). This CDR3 has 16 amino acids. The germline V gene has CDR1 SGHTA and CDR2 FQGNSA. V was cut by 0 bases and J by 4 bases, with 15 bases left in between. This chain's CDR3 is CASSLARPGRRETQYF. The CDR3, as DNA: TGTGCCAGCAGCTTAGCTAGGCCAGGGAGGCGAGAGACCCAGTACTTC.

The chain couples TRBV7-8 to TRBJ1-5, with 12 bases fitting TRBD1. Trimming cost V 3 bases and J 8 bases; bases outside gene matches: 5. The CDR3 has 15 residues. Germline V gives CDR1 SGHVS, CDR2 FQNEAQ. CDR3 residues: CASSFGTGGPEPQHF. The CDR3 DNA is TGTGCCAGCAGCTTTGGGACAGGGGGCCCAGAGCCCCAGCATTTT.

This clone was picked up a small number of times. The rearrangement links TRBV9 to TRBJ1-5, with D perhaps matching TRBD1 (5 bases). This CDR3 comprises 15 residues. With 2 bases removed from V and 0 bases from J, the gap between germline ends came to 9 bases. CDR1 SGDLS and CDR2 YYNGEE come from the germline V gene. In DNA, the CDR3 is TGTGCCAGCAGCGTTGGGGGGAGTAGCAATCAGCCCCAGCATTTT. It translates to CASSVGGSSNQPQHF.

This chain joins TRBV7-9 and TRBJ1-2, with D uncertain. V lost 2 bases and J lost 8, with 12 bases in between. Germline CDR1 SEHNR, CDR2 FQNEAQ (reference sequence). This CDR3 is 13 amino acids long. The CDR3 DNA is TGTGCCAGCAGCTTAATCGTTGGGAGCGGCTACACCTTC. It yields the protein CASSLIVGSGYTF. The variable domain in full, completed from reference TRBV7-9 and TRBJ1-2, reads DTGVSQNPRHKITKRGQNVTFRCDPISEHNRLYWYRQTLGQGPEFLTYFQNEAQLEKSRLLSDRFSAERPKGSFSTLEIQRTEQGDSAMYLCASSLIVGSGYTFGSGTRLTVV.

The chain employs TRBV19 and TRBJ2-1; weak D call: TRBD2 (5 bases). Trimming took off 5 bases at V and 5 bases at J, with 13 bases between the two ends. The CDR3 spans 14 residues. Germline CDR1 and CDR2: LNHDA and SQIVND (reference sequence). Written as DNA, the CDR3 is TGTGCCAGTAGTCCGACGGACTCGGACAATGAGCAGTTCTTC. Protein sequence: CASSPTDSDNEQFF.